A selection of T cell receptor beta chains follows, all from one sample in a study of blood T cell repertoires in COVID-19. Sequenced by immunoSEQ multiplex PCR; TCRdb stores in-frame clones only, minus some. The sample holds roughly 350,000 clones; about 85% are singletons and the top ten take roughly 3.4%. The sequenced material came from peripheral blood. The receptors come from a woman aged 18-30 years with acute or convalescent COVID-19. Both conserved end residues are trimmed from each CDR3. D genes are given only for firm matches. A row's size may be missing; if present it is once, few, many or a size class.

j_call,d_call,v_call,cdr3_length,clone_size,cdr3_aa
TRBJ2-1,TRBD1,TRBV3-1/TRBV3-2,12,NA,ASEAPTGGNEQF
TRBJ1-5,TRBD1,TRBV6-6,11,once,AIRDRGDQPQH
TRBJ1-5,TRBD1,TRBV2,13,NA,ASRPDRGGDQPQH
TRBJ1-2,NA,TRBV20-1,12,NA,SASDAGSNDGYT
TRBJ2-7,TRBD2,TRBV6-2/TRBV6-3,16,NA,ASSYGLAGGAYTYEQY
TRBJ2-6,NA,TRBV4-1,15,NA,ASSHSPEDSGANVLT
TRBJ2-1,NA,TRBV27,10,many,ASHGRTEGLI
TRBJ1-2,TRBD1,TRBV7-9,14,NA,ASSTRYRGGNYGYT
TRBJ2-1,NA,TRBV19,12,NA,ASHPGTYYNEQF
TRBJ1-2,NA,TRBV19,11,NA,ASSRTEYYGYT
TRBJ1-2,TRBD1,TRBV15,13,NA,ATSSGTGGVEGYT
TRBJ1-5,NA,TRBV2,16,NA,ASSERRFVEYSNQPQH
TRBJ1-2,TRBD1,TRBV2,10,few,ASRGQSYGYT
TRBJ1-3,NA,TRBV2,12,few,ATKEGIKTNTIY
TRBJ1-2,NA,TRBV6-6,11,NA,ASSPQANYGYT
TRBJ2-3,NA,TRBV5-4,13,NA,ASSLNRDNTDTQY
TRBJ2-7,NA,TRBV28,11,NA,ASSLGPKREQY
TRBJ2-3,NA,TRBV24-1,9,NA,ATRETDTQY
TRBJ2-3,NA,TRBV19,12,NA,ASSIGQSTDTQY
TRBJ2-1,NA,TRBV3-1/TRBV3-2,15,once,ASSQESYSSSYNEQF
TRBJ2-7,NA,TRBV23-1,12,NA,ASSHLSRSYEQY
TRBJ2-7,NA,TRBV9,15,NA,ASSVGEGGALLYEQY
TRBJ2-5,TRBD2,TRBV6-5,13,once,ASSISGGAAETQY
TRBJ2-1,NA,TRBV10-3,12,NA,AISVRDSYNEQF
TRBJ2-5,NA,TRBV15,12,NA,ATSRDTAEETQY
TRBJ2-7,TRBD2,TRBV7-9,13,NA,ASSPPQRGGREQY
TRBJ2-3,NA,TRBV7-9,13,NA,ASSRREGVADTQY
TRBJ1-1,NA,TRBV9,13,NA,ASSANQGMGTEAF
TRBJ1-2,NA,TRBV30,10,NA,AWSDGLYGYT
TRBJ1-3,NA,TRBV10-3,9,NA,AISNRDTIY
TRBJ1-2,TRBD1,TRBV19,13,NA,ASSMDRGINYGYT
TRBJ1-2,NA,TRBV14,13,once,ASSPGHNAGYGYT
TRBJ2-3,NA,TRBV29-1,11,NA,SAERGFLDTQY
TRBJ1-1,TRBD1,TRBV5-5,11,NA,ASSRTGGSEAF
TRBJ1-3,TRBD1,TRBV7-9,15,many,ASSQKPGQVSGNTIY
TRBJ2-7,TRBD2,TRBV7-7,13,NA,ASSPGTSGPLEQY
TRBJ1-2,NA,TRBV3-1/TRBV3-2,11,NA,ASSQDLLGGYT
TRBJ2-2,NA,TRBV5-4,15,NA,ASSLTAGSPFTGELF
TRBJ2-4,NA,TRBV7-2,10,once,ASSLGAEDLD
TRBJ2-7,TRBD1,TRBV18,13,NA,ASSRPGQGPYEQY
TRBJ2-1,TRBD1,TRBV5-1,12,NA,ASSGRGLRDEQF
TRBJ1-3,NA,TRBV28,12,NA,ASSLGGFGNTIY